Presented here are 13 T cell receptor beta chains from one specimen sequenced in a study of T cells in Graves' hyperthyroidism and ophthalmopathy. Amplification yielded TCR beta CDR3 regions, with RNA transcripts as the source. HTBI primers drove first-round RT-PCR of the TCR CDR3. TCRdb used MiXCR to reprocess the multiplex PCR reads, holding one entry per CDR3 protein. The data show 620,000 or so distinct CDR3 sequences, about 14% seen once. The sequencing input was blood. All receptors derive from a woman between 45 and 60 years old with Graves' ophthalmopathy.

This clonotype has a count of ten or more. J is TRBJ2-2 and V is TRBV11-2; 7 nucleotides align to TRBD2. V lost 11 bases to trimming and J lost 3 bases; unmatched junction nucleotides: 9. The CDR3 is 14 residues long. Per germline, CDR1 SGHAT and CDR2 FQNNGV. The CDR3 region is CAGAGKGYTGELFF. For the CDR3, the DNA is TGTGCCGGAGCGGGAAAAGGTTACACCGGGGAGCTGTTTTTT.

This chain links TRBV20-1 with TRBJ2-2; possibly TRBD2 for D (5 bases). The germline V and J ends were trimmed by 6 bases and 2 bases, with 13 bases remaining between them. In germline, CDR1 is DFQATT, CDR2 SNEGSKA (reference sequence). This CDR3 contains 14 residues. The CDR3 nucleotides are TGCAGTGCAACCCCGGACTCAAACACCGGGGAGCTGTTTTTT. Its protein product is CSATPDSNTGELFF.

This clonotype appeared many times. V and J are TRBV7-8 and TRBJ2-7, with D uncertain. V lost 1 base and J lost 2, with 9 bases in between. The CDR3 totals 14 residues. Germline V lookup: CDR1 SGHVS, CDR2 FQNEAQ. The CDR3 reads CASSLGAAAYEQYF. The CDR3 DNA follows: TGTGCCAGCAGCTTAGGTGCAGCAGCCTACGAGCAGTACTTC.

This clonotype was found many times. The V call is TRBV30, the J call TRBJ2-1, with D tentatively TRBD1 (6 bases). The germline V gene encodes CDR1 GTSNPN and CDR2 SVGIG (reference sequence). Trimming stripped 3 bases from V and 6 bases from J, with 12 bases between. The CDR3 runs 13 residues. The CDR3 coding sequence is TGTGCCTGGAGAAAGGGCAGGGGCAATGAGCAGTTCTTC. Translation: CAWRKGRGNEQFF.

This clonotype was seen at least ten times. The V and J genes are TRBV7-3 and TRBJ2-1, with D possibly being TRBD1 or TRBD2 (6 bases each). Between the trimmed V and J ends, which lost 2 bases and 9 bases, there was a span of 14 bases. The CDR3 loop spans 14 amino acids. The germline V gene encodes CDR1 SGHTA and CDR2 FQGTGA. CDR3 bases: TGTGCCAGCAGCTTATTCATGGAGGGGGGTGAGCAGTTCTTC. Its translation: CASSLFMEGGEQFF.

The chain uses TRBV19 and TRBJ2-1; TRBD2 aligns across 8 bases. This CDR3 spans 15 amino acids. Germline V gives CDR1 LNHDA, CDR2 SQIVND (reference sequence). Germline trimming cut 10 bases from V and 3 bases from J; bases unmatched to any gene: 11. CDR3 region: CATERASGLYNEQFF. The DNA of the CDR3 is TGTGCCACTGAACGGGCTAGCGGGCTCTACAATGAGCAGTTCTTC.

This clonotype was observed many times. The chain carries TRBV11-3 and TRBJ2-2; D is ambiguous. This CDR3 has 14 amino acids. Germline-derived CDR1 and CDR2 are SGHNT and YENEEA. Trimming stripped 2 bases from V and 5 bases from J, with 9 bases between. CDR3 DNA sequence: TGTGCCAGCAGCTTATTGCTAAAAACCGGGGAGCTGTTTTTT. It encodes CASSLLLKTGELFF.

This clonotype has at least ten counts. J is TRBJ2-7 and V is TRBV28; 8 bases are a match to TRBD2. There are 14 residues in the CDR3. The germline V gene encodes CDR1 MDHEN and CDR2 SYDVKM. V was pared by 3 bases and J by 4 bases, with 5 bases of the junction left unmatched. The CDR3 here is CASSLTAGVYEQYF. For the CDR3, the DNA is TGTGCCAGCAGTTTGACAGCGGGAGTTTACGAGCAGTACTTC.

The chain is built from TRBV19 and TRBJ2-1; no clear D. The CDR3 has 14 amino acids. Trimming stripped 5 bases from V and 6 bases from J, with 14 bases between. CDR1 is LNHDA, CDR2 SQIVND, per germline (reference sequence). DNA for the CDR3: TGTGCCAGTAGTCCATCGAGCCTCGGCAATGAGCAGTTCTTC. This codes for CASSPSSLGNEQFF. The whole variable domain, remainder taken from reference TRBV19 and TRBJ2-1, is DGGITQSPKYLFRKEGQNVTLSCEQNLNHDAMYWYRQDPGQGLRLIYYSQIVNDFQKGDIAEGYSVSREKKESFPLTVTSAQKNPTAFYLCASSPSSLGNEQFFGPGTRLTVL.

The rearrangement uses TRBV12-3 or TRBV12-4 and TRBJ2-1, with 7 positions matching TRBD2. Trimming took 1 base from V and 3 from J; bases not matched to a gene: 6. The CDR3 runs 16 residues. The CDR3 sequence is CASSLGGSGVYNEQFF. The CDR3 DNA reads as TGTGCCAGCAGTTTAGGGGGCAGCGGGGTCTACAATGAGCAGTTCTTC.

This clonotype has a count of ten or more. The genes are TRBV7-6 and TRBJ2-7; 11 nucleotides agree with TRBD2. The CDR3 totals 16 residues. The ends lost 1 base at V and 6 bases at J; junction bases unmatched: 8. CDR1 is SGHVS and CDR2 is FNYEAQ in the germline V gene. DNA for the CDR3: TGTGCCAGCAGCTTAGTTACTAGCGGGAGTTGGGTCGAGCAGTACTTC. Translation: CASSLVTSGSWVEQYF.

This clonotype was recorded at least ten times. The gene calls are TRBV20-1 and TRBJ2-3, with D unclear. The CDR3 length is 12 residues. V gave up 8 bases and J gave up 0 bases, with 9 bases separating them. CDR1 is DFQATT and CDR2 is SNEGSKA in the germline V gene (reference sequence). CDR3 protein: CSTRHSTDTQYF. Here the CDR3 DNA reads TGCAGTACTCGTCATAGCACAGATACGCAGTATTTT.

There are many counts of this clonotype. This rearrangement joins TRBV11-3 to TRBJ2-1; 10 bases align to TRBD2. The CDR3 is 14 residues long. The V and J ends lost 9 bases and 8 bases, in that order; junction bases with no gene match: 10. The germline CDR1 and CDR2 sequences are SGHNT and YENEEA. CDR3: CARRSSGSIYEQFF. The CDR3 DNA is TGTGCCAGGAGATCTAGCGGGAGTATCTATGAGCAGTTCTTC.